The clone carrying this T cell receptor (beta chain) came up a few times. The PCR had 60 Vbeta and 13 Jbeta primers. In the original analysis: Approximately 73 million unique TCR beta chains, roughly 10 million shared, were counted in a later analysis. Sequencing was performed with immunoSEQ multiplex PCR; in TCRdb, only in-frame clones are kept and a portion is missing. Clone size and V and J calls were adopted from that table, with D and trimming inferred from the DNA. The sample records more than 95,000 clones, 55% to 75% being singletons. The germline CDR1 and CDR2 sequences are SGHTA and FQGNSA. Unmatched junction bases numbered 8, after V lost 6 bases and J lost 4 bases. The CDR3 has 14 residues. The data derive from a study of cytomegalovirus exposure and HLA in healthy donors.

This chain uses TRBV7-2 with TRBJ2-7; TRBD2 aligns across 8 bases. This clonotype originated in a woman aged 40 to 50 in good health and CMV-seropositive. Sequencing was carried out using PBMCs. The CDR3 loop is CASSTGTREYEQYF. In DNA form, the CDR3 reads TGTGCCAGCAGTACCGGGACTAGAGAATACGAGCAGTACTTC.